This entry concerns a single T cell receptor beta chain. This table comes from immunoSEQ multiplex PCR, and its TCRdb copy is limited to in-frame clones, with some not included. The top ten clones hold 7.5% of a sample with 200,000 to 300,000 clones, roughly 76% of them seen once. The CDR3 contains 15 residues. Trimming removed 5 bases at V and 1 base at J, with 16 bases between. CDR1 is SGDLS, CDR2 YYNGEE, per germline. The data were obtained in a study of blood T cell repertoires in COVID-19. Study at large: The origin of the acute and convalescent COVID-19 samples was the United States, Italy and Spain. Nucleic acid was either cDNA or gDNA, and it came from T cells, B-cell-depleted T cells, or PBMCs.

Followed longitudinally, the Seattle patients had been enrolled during active infection. Sequencing was carried out using peripheral blood. The V gene is TRBV9, the J gene TRBJ2-7; a weak D match, TRBD2 (6 bases). The source is an elderly woman with COVID-19, enrolled during active disease. In DNA form, the CDR3 reads TGTGCCAGCAGTCCTGTCGCGGGGCGGTCCTACGAGCAGTACTTC. Protein product: CASSPVAGRSYEQYF.